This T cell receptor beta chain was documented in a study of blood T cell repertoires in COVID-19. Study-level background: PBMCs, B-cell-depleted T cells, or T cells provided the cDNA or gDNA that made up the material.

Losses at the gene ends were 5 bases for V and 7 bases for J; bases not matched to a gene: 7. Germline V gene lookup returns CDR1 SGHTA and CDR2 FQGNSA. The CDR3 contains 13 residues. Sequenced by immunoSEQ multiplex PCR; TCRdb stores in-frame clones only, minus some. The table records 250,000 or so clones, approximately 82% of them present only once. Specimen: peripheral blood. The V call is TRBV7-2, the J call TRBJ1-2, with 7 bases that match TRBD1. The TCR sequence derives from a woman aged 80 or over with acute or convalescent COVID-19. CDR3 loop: CASSRDRESGYTF. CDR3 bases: TGTGCCAGCAGCCGTGACAGGGAGAGTGGCTACACCTTC.